Here is one T cell receptor beta chain with its context. No antigen is known for it. Germline V CDR1 and CDR2: MNHEY, SVGAGI. This CDR3 is 13 amino acids long. With 6 bases clipped from V and 6 bases from J, the junction kept 6 bases outside the gene matches. PCR was performed using 60 Vbeta and 13 Jbeta primers. The assay was immunoSEQ multiplex PCR, and TCRdb's table has in-frame clones only and misses some. The data contain some 190,000 clones, 80% of them singletons. These data are taken from a study of cytomegalovirus exposure and HLA in healthy donors. Study-level points and caveats: Researchers had no immune exposure information except CMV serostatus available.

The TCR sequence derives from a girl aged 10 to 17 in good health and CMV-seropositive. Material for sequencing was PBMCs. The chain carries TRBV6-5 and TRBJ1-1, with 8 bases fitting TRBD1. CDR3 in amino acids: CASRNRGDPEAFF. For the CDR3, the DNA is TGTGCCAGCAGAAACAGGGGGGACCCTGAAGCTTTCTTT.